This T cell receptor beta chain was sequenced in a study of blood T cell repertoires in COVID-19. This table comes from immunoSEQ multiplex PCR, and its TCRdb copy is limited to in-frame clones, with some not included. The table has some 300,000 clones, roughly 90% seen once. V shed 0 bases and J shed 6 bases, with 15 bases lying between them. The CDR3 totals 15 residues. Germline values: CDR1 SGDLS, CDR2 YYNGEE. This sequence originates from a woman aged 40 to 50 who had recovered from COVID-19. The chain carries TRBV9 and TRBJ1-2; unclear D gene. Sequencing input: PBMCs or T cells enriched from blood (not recorded which). CDR3 sequence reads: CASSVVDTRGNGYTF. The CDR3 nucleotides are TGTGCCAGCAGCGTAGTAGATACTAGAGGGAATGGCTACACCTTC.